This passage covers 8 T cell receptor beta chains from one sample sequenced in a study of blood T cell repertoires in COVID-19 (dated by TCRdb to 2019 to 2021). Libraries were constructed by the immunoSEQ multiplex PCR assay. TCRdb retrieved this table from immuneACCESS and kept in-frame rearrangements only. Not all clones are present; in checked studies, unresolved V genes account for under half, and no reason is known for the remainder. This sample is represented by about 170,000 clones; about 86% of them were singletons. The ten largest make up 10% to 11% of the sample. Sequences were obtained from peripheral blood. The receptors come from a woman in her sixties or seventies with COVID-19, enrolled during active disease.

The chain couples TRBV15 to TRBJ1-6; 8 bases fit TRBD1. CDR3 length: 15 residues. The V gene end was trimmed by 5 bases and the J gene end by 8 bases; junction bases not matched to a gene: 8. Germline loops: CDR1 LNHNV, CDR2 YYDKDF (reference sequence). CDR3 nucleotides: TGTGCCACCAGCGGAAGGACAGGGATACATTCACCCCTCCACTTT. Translation gives CATSGRTGIHSPLHF.

The chain recombines TRBV6-5 with TRBJ1-1; TRBD1 is a possible D gene (5 bases). Germline V CDR1 and CDR2: MNHEY, SVGAGI. Trimming took 1 base from V and 5 from J, leaving 14 bases between them. This CDR3 comprises 15 residues. CDR3 region: CASSYLGVGNTEAFF. CDR3 DNA sequence: TGTGCCAGCAGTTACTTAGGGGTCGGTAATACTGAAGCTTTCTTT.

The chain has TRBV9 and TRBJ2-7; 9 bases map to TRBD2. Germline V gene lookup returns CDR1 SGDLS and CDR2 YYNGEE. The CDR3 length is 15 residues. V was pared by 0 bases and J by 6 bases, with 7 bases of the junction left unmatched. CDR3 in amino acids: CASSVVAGGPGEQYF. The CDR3 DNA reads as TGTGCCAGCAGCGTAGTGGCGGGAGGGCCTGGCGAGCAGTACTTC.

The chain joins TRBV12-5 to TRBJ1-1; the D gene is possibly TRBD1 (6 bases). The V end was cut by 6 bases, the J end by 1 base, with 15 bases between. The CDR3 consists of 15 residues. Germline V gene sequence: CDR1 LGHNT, CDR2 FRNRAP. CDR3 DNA sequence: TGTGCTAGTGGACCGGAGGGGGGGCCGAACACTGAAGCTTTCTTT. This gives the protein CASGPEGGPNTEAFF.

A single count supports this clone. CDR3 protein: CASSEAPRKETQYF. CDR3 DNA sequence: TGTGCCAGCAGCGAAGCCCCAAGAAAAGAGACCCAGTACTTC. This chain links TRBV7-9 with TRBJ2-5; D is unclear. The CDR3 sequence is 14 residues long. Germline V lookup: CDR1 SEHNR, CDR2 FQNEAQ (reference sequence). The ends were cut back, 5 bases at V and 3 bases at J, with 13 bases in the middle. Together with reference TRBV7-9 and TRBJ2-5, the CDR3 gives the full variable domain: DTGVSQNPRHKITKRGQNVTFRCDPISEHNRLYWYRQTLGQGPEFLTYFQNEAQLEKSRLLSDRFSAERPKGSFSTLEIQRTEQGDSAMYLCASSEAPRKETQYFGPGTRLLVL.

The V and J genes are TRBV3-1 (or the pseudogene TRBV3-2) and TRBJ2-4, with a possible D match to TRBD2 (5 bases). Deletions cut 5 bases from V and 0 bases from J, with 11 bases between. CDR3 size: 15 residues. The germline V gene encodes CDR1 LGHDT and CDR2 YNNKEL (reference sequence). CDR3 bases: TGTGCCAGCAGCTTCTTTGCGGGAGCCAAAAACATTCAGTACTTC. Its translation: CASSFFAGAKNIQYF.

The chain links TRBV5-1 to TRBJ2-2, with 7 bases that match TRBD1. This CDR3 has 17 residues. Germline loops: CDR1 SGHRS, CDR2 YFSETQ. V gave up 4 bases and J gave up 1 base; unmatched junction bases: 10. The CDR3 is CASSKSGQTRNTGELFF. Written as DNA, the CDR3 is TGCGCCAGCAGCAAATCGGGACAGACCAGGAACACCGGGGAGCTGTTTTTT.

The CDR3 DNA reads as TGTGCCAGCAGTGAGCTCGGGTGGAGGCAGAACTACGAGCAGTACTTC. It yields the protein CASSELGWRQNYEQYF. V gene TRBV6-1 combines with J gene TRBJ2-7; a weak D match, TRBD2 (5 bases). V lost 3 bases to trimming and J lost 3 bases, with 18 bases between them. Germline-derived CDR1 and CDR2 are MNHNS and SASEGT. The length of the CDR3 is 16 residues.